Shown below are 21 T cell receptor beta chains from a single sample sequenced in a study of early T cells in non-severe SARS-CoV-2 infection. Using its own MiXCR run on the 5' RACE reads, TCRdb lists one record per CDR3 protein. The sample has about 39,000 distinct CDR3 sequences, around 5.8% seen once. The sequenced sample was whole blood, obtained at baseline. These TCRs come from an adult who was a healthcare worker with PCR-confirmed SARS-CoV-2 infection or an uninfected control (not recorded which).

This clonotype showed up many times. This chain links TRBV2 with TRBJ1-5; D is possibly TRBD1 (5 bases). This CDR3 spans 13 amino acids. CDR1 SNHLY and CDR2 FYNNEI come from the germline V gene. V lost 5 bases and J lost 11, with 16 bases in between. CDR3 nucleotides: TGTGCCAGCAGTCGTGACAGTAGGAACTCCCAGCATTTT. The encoded protein is CASSRDSRNSQHF.

This clonotype was picked up a small number of times. This chain links TRBV10-3 with TRBJ2-2; no definite D call. Germline V gene lookup returns CDR1 ENHRY and CDR2 SYGVKD. Trimming took 6 bases from V and 6 from J, leaving 8 bases between them. The CDR3 has 12 residues. CDR3 amino acids: CAIRNFAGELFF. The CDR3 bases are TGTGCCATCAGAAATTTTGCCGGGGAGCTGTTTTTT.

This clonotype was seen many times. The chain carries TRBV20-1 and TRBJ2-1, with D tentatively TRBD1 (6 bases). The CDR3 has 14 residues. The germline V gene encodes CDR1 DFQATT and CDR2 SNEGSKA (reference sequence). Trimming cost V 7 bases and J 3 bases, with 16 bases left between them. The CDR3 loop reads CSVKLDRFYNEQFF. In nucleotides, the CDR3 is TGCAGTGTAAAATTGGACAGATTCTACAATGAGCAGTTCTTC.

This chain uses TRBV27 with TRBJ2-2; TRBD2 matches 8 bases. Looked up from germline, CDR1 is MNHEY and CDR2 is SMNVEV (reference sequence). The junction had 14 bases not matched to a gene; V was cut back by 8 bases and J by 9 bases. CDR3 length: 15 residues. CDR3 region: CASAPSGSRERELFF. DNA for the CDR3: TGTGCCAGCGCACCCAGCGGGAGTAGAGAGCGGGAGCTGTTTTTT.

This chain uses TRBV20-1 with TRBJ1-1; D remains unclear. Germline V CDR1 and CDR2: DFQATT, SNEGSKA (reference sequence). The CDR3 contains 12 residues. V lost 4 bases and J lost 0, with 6 bases in between. The CDR3 is CSAIPVNTEAFF. The CDR3, as DNA: TGCAGTGCTATACCGGTGAACACTGAAGCTTTCTTT.

This clonotype was detected once. A much more abundant neighbour one base away suggests this may be a read error. The gene calls are TRBV5-6 and TRBJ1-2; 9 bases agree with TRBD1. Per the germline V gene, CDR1 is SGHDT and CDR2 is YYEEEE. The CDR3 is 16 amino acids. The CDR3 sequence: CAISLRTLTGGYGYTF. The CDR3 DNA follows: TGTGCCATCAGCTTGAGGACCCTGACAGGGGGATATGGCTACACCTTC.

The table lists this clonotype with many counts. The chain couples TRBV27 to TRBJ2-7; 7 bases fit TRBD1. The V segment lost 5 bases and the J segment 4 bases; nucleotides outside the gene matches: 14. This CDR3 is 16 amino acids long. Germline V gene lookup returns CDR1 MNHEY and CDR2 SMNVEV (reference sequence). The CDR3 here is CASSIRGDRGSYEQYF. Written as DNA, the CDR3 is TGTGCCAGCAGTATTCGTGGGGACAGAGGTTCGTACGAGCAGTACTTC.

This clonotype was seen many times. The chain couples TRBV3-1 to TRBJ2-5; D is possibly TRBD1 or TRBD2 (5 bases each). Germline-derived CDR1 and CDR2 are LGHDT and YNNKEL (reference sequence). CDR3 length: 15 residues. V shed 3 bases and J shed 2 bases, with 13 bases lying between them. The CDR3 region is CASSHRTGPQETQYF. The CDR3 nucleotides are TGTGCCAGCAGCCATAGAACGGGACCTCAAGAGACCCAGTACTTC.

This clonotype was seen a handful of times. The chain has TRBV4-1 and TRBJ2-3, with 10 bases matching TRBD2. Trimming took 3 bases from V and 5 from J; bases not matched to a gene: 11. The germline V gene encodes CDR1 MGHRA and CDR2 YSYEKL. CDR3 length: 17 amino acids. CDR3 region: CASSHEGLAGARDTQYF. The CDR3, as DNA: TGCGCCAGCAGCCACGAGGGGCTAGCGGGAGCTAGAGATACGCAGTATTTT.

This chain links TRBV3-1 with TRBJ2-7; D is possibly TRBD1 (8 bases). The ends were cut back, 4 bases at V and 1 base at J, with 17 bases in the middle. This CDR3 is 16 amino acids long. Germline V gene sequence: CDR1 LGHDT, CDR2 YNNKEL (reference sequence). CDR3 sequence (DNA): TGTGCCAGCAGCCCAGGGGGCGCGGGGGTATCCTACGAGCAGTACTTC. Translated: CASSPGGAGVSYEQYF.

In this sample, this clonotype turned up many times. The chain combines TRBV2 with TRBJ1-1; possibly TRBD1 for D (5 bases). V was pared by 3 bases and J by 3 bases, with 11 bases between. This CDR3 spans 14 amino acids. CDR1 is SNHLY and CDR2 is FYNNEI in the germline V gene. As DNA, the CDR3 is TGTGCCAGCAGTGACTTGACAGTTGACACTGAAGCTTTCTTT. It translates to CASSDLTVDTEAFF.

In this sample, this clonotype turned up many times. The V gene is TRBV20-1, the J gene TRBJ2-1; 11 bases are a match to TRBD2. The length of the CDR3 is 15 residues. The V segment lost 6 bases and the J segment 9 bases; nucleotides outside the gene matches: 13. CDR1 is DFQATT and CDR2 is SNEGSKA in the germline V gene (reference sequence). The CDR3 sequence is CSAGGTLAGAIEQFF. Written as DNA, the CDR3 is TGCAGTGCGGGCGGTACACTAGCGGGGGCGATTGAGCAGTTCTTC.

This clonotype was seen ten or more times. The chain carries TRBV7-8 and TRBJ2-1; D ambiguous. V was clipped by 6 bases and J by 5 bases, with 8 bases between them. CDR3 length equals 12 residues. Per the germline V gene, CDR1 is SGHVS and CDR2 is FQNEAQ. The CDR3 DNA is TGTGCCAGCAGGAGCCGGGACAATGAGCAGTTCTTC. Protein: CASRSRDNEQFF.

Many counts were recorded for this clonotype. The chain employs TRBV24-1 and TRBJ2-1; TRBD2 aligns across 15 bases. This CDR3 has 16 residues. The junction had 5 bases not matched to a gene; V was cut back by 3 bases and J by 9 bases. Germline V gives CDR1 KGHDR, CDR2 SFDVKD. CDR3 amino acids: CATSDIRTSGRGEQFF. Here the CDR3 DNA reads TGTGCCACCAGTGATATTCGGACTAGCGGGAGGGGTGAGCAGTTCTTC.

As regards this clonotype: With a much larger clone just one base away, this may be a read error. The conserved phenylalanine or tryptophan normally closing the CDR3 is absent here, so this likely arose from a read error. The chain combines TRBV6-4 with TRBJ2-2, with 7 bases lining up with TRBD1. V lost 6 bases and J lost 7; bases outside the gene matches: 8. This CDR3 region has 14 residues. Per the germline V gene, CDR1 is MRHNA and CDR2 is SNTAGT. The DNA of the CDR3 is TGTGCCAGCAGCTTGACAGGGCTTGGCGGGGAGCTGTTTTCT. As protein: CASSLTGLGGELFS.

The table lists this clonotype with many counts. J is TRBJ2-5 and V is TRBV19; tentatively, D is TRBD1 (6 bases). The CDR3 totals 16 residues. The V and J ends lost 5 bases and 0 bases respectively, with 16 bases between them. From germline, CDR1 is LNHDA and CDR2 SQIVND (reference sequence). DNA for the CDR3: TGTGCCAGTAGTCCCACCGGGACAAAAAACCAAGAGACCCAGTACTTC. Protein sequence: CASSPTGTKNQETQYF.

This clonotype was observed at least ten times. The chain has TRBV27 and TRBJ2-7; either TRBD1 or TRBD2 may supply D (6 bases each). Trimming removed 5 bases at V and 6 bases at J, with 17 bases between. The CDR3 is 14 residues long. The germline CDR1 and CDR2 sequences are MNHEY and SMNVEV (reference sequence). The CDR3 sequence is CASSKGGSAPEQYF. In DNA, the CDR3 is TGTGCCAGCAGTAAAGGGGGGTCAGCCCCCGAGCAGTACTTC.

This clonotype was seen at least ten times. The chain uses TRBV12-3 or TRBV12-4 and TRBJ1-1; D ambiguous. The CDR3 has 12 amino acids. The ends were cut back, 3 bases at V and 11 bases at J, with 13 bases in the middle. CDR3 sequence: CASSFPAVRAFF. The CDR3 region has the DNA TGTGCCAGCAGTTTTCCCGCAGTTAGGGCTTTCTTT.

This clonotype was seen many times. The V and J genes are TRBV6-5 and TRBJ2-6; D gene ambiguous. The germline V gene has CDR1 MNHEY and CDR2 SVGAGI. CDR3 length equals 16 residues. V gave up 2 bases and J gave up 0 bases, with 8 bases separating them. This CDR3 is CASSYGRNSGANVLTF. The CDR3 nucleotides are TGTGCCAGCAGTTACGGAAGAAACTCTGGGGCCAACGTCCTGACTTTC.

This clonotype came up many times. The chain is built from TRBV29-1 and TRBJ1-2; weak D call: TRBD1 (5 bases). This CDR3 has 14 residues. From germline, CDR1 is SQVTM and CDR2 ANQGSEA. CDR3 in DNA: TGCCGCTCCCCCCCGGGGGATAACGACTATGGCTACACCTTC. This encodes CRSPPGDNDYGYTF.

This sequence joins TRBV27 and TRBJ2-7; perhaps TRBD2 as D (6 bases). V lost 3 bases, J lost 10 bases, and 13 bases lay in between. This CDR3 comprises 12 residues. Germline lookup yields CDR1 MNHEY and CDR2 SMNVEV (reference sequence). For the CDR3, the DNA is TGTGCCAGCAGTTTGAGGGGAGGATCACAGTACTTC. It codes for CASSLRGGSQYF.